Sequencing of this TCR beta chain was carried out in a study of a mutant IDH1 vaccine in newly diagnosed glioma. Overall study context: Initiation of the vaccine course occurred 4-6 weeks after radiotherapy alone, or alongside temozolomide cycles. Study-level points and caveats: Vaccine-induced immune responses were detected in about 95% of patients.

Comments on this clone: Its antigen remains unidentified.

As to time point: week 11, during vaccination. Alongside topical imiquimod, each dose of vaccine comprised 300 ug of mutant IDH1 20-mer peptide. The protocol was immunoSEQ multiplex PCR, while the TCRdb copy is restricted to in-frame clones and leaves out a portion. The sample yields around 120,000 clones, about 80% seen once. This CDR3 is 16 amino acids long. CDR1 is SGHDT and CDR2 is YYEEEE in the germline V gene. V gave up 1 base and J gave up 2 bases; unmatched junction bases: 5. The V gene is TRBV5-6, the J gene TRBJ2-3; the match to TRBD1 covers 9 bases. Sample: PBMCs, taken from a glioma patient whose treatment included an IDH1 peptide vaccine. The TCR was taken from a man aged 40-50 years with glioma. The CDR3 here is CASSLTGTGYTDTQYF. As DNA, the CDR3 is TGTGCCAGCAGCTTGACCGGGACAGGGTACACAGATACGCAGTATTTT.